A selection of T cell receptor beta chains follows, all from one sample in a study of blood T cell repertoires in COVID-19. The table came from immunoSEQ multiplex PCR; TCRdb's copy has only in-frame clones and leaves some out. The table includes 200,000 to 250,000 clones, over 65% detected once. The sample taken for sequencing was PBMCs or T cells enriched from blood (not recorded which). The receptors were sampled from a woman aged 60-75 years who had recovered from COVID-19. Each CDR3 is given with its conserved first and last residue. D genes are given only for firm matches. Size values are once, few and many counts, or a class for expanded clones, and some rows have none.

CDR3 DNA: TGTGCCAGCAGTGTACAGGGAAATTCACCCCTCCACTTT
CDR3 protein: CASSVQGNSPLHF
V gene: TRBV2
D gene: .
clone size: .
J gene: TRBJ1-6

CDR3 DNA: TGTGCCAGCAGCGACAGGCCGAACACTGAAGCTTTCTTT
CDR3 protein: CASSDRPNTEAFF
V gene: TRBV6-5
D gene: .
clone size: .
J gene: TRBJ1-1

CDR3 DNA: TGCAGTGCTAGTGGACAGACCCTTAACTATGGCTACACCTTC
CDR3 protein: CSASGQTLNYGYTF
V gene: TRBV20-1
D gene: .
clone size: .
J gene: TRBJ1-2

CDR3 DNA: TGTGCCGATCCCCCGGCGGGAGGGCCAATCGATGAGCAGTTCTTC
CDR3 protein: CADPPAGGPIDEQFF
V gene: TRBV27
D gene: TRBD2
clone size: .
J gene: TRBJ2-1

CDR3 DNA: TGTGCCAGTAGACGGGGACAGGCTAACAATGAGCAGTTCTTC
CDR3 protein: CASRRGQANNEQFF
V gene: TRBV19
D gene: TRBD1
clone size: .
J gene: TRBJ2-1

CDR3 DNA: TGTGCCAGCAGTACATCTAGCGTTTACAATGAGCAGTTCTTC
CDR3 protein: CASSTSSVYNEQFF
V gene: TRBV6-5
D gene: .
clone size: .
J gene: TRBJ2-1

CDR3 DNA: TGTGCCAGCAGTTACCCTAAGACAGGGTGGAGGGCCTACGAGCAGTACTTC
CDR3 protein: CASSYPKTGWRAYEQYF
V gene: TRBV6-2/TRBV6-3
D gene: .
clone size: .
J gene: TRBJ2-7

CDR3 DNA: TGCGCCAGCAGCCAAGATAAGGGACACCCCTACGAGCAGTACTTC
CDR3 protein: CASSQDKGHPYEQYF
V gene: TRBV4-3
D gene: .
clone size: .
J gene: TRBJ2-7

CDR3 DNA: TGTGCCAGCAGCCTACTAGCGGAGACCCAGTACTTC
CDR3 protein: CASSLLAETQYF
V gene: TRBV5-6
D gene: TRBD2
clone size: .
J gene: TRBJ2-5

CDR3 DNA: TGCGCCAGCAGCCCCAGGGTGTCCCAGAAAGAGACCCAGTACTTC
CDR3 protein: CASSPRVSQKETQYF
V gene: TRBV4-1
D gene: .
clone size: .
J gene: TRBJ2-5

CDR3 DNA: TGTGCCAGCAGCGCCGGAATCACCGGGACAAATGAAAAACTGTTTTTT
CDR3 protein: CASSAGITGTNEKLFF
V gene: TRBV9
D gene: .
clone size: .
J gene: TRBJ1-4

CDR3 DNA: TGCAGCGTTGAAAGGTTGCGGACTAGCACAGATACGCAGTATTTT
CDR3 protein: CSVERLRTSTDTQYF
V gene: TRBV29-1
D gene: .
clone size: once
J gene: TRBJ2-3

CDR3 DNA: TGTGCCAGCTCCCCGGAGCTTGAAGAGACCCAGTACTTC
CDR3 protein: CASSPELEETQYF
V gene: TRBV18
D gene: .
clone size: .
J gene: TRBJ2-5

CDR3 DNA: TGTGCCAGCAGCCTTAGTGTTTCAGGGGGCCCGAACACCGGGGAGCTGTTTTTT
CDR3 protein: CASSLSVSGGPNTGELFF
V gene: TRBV7-8
D gene: TRBD1
clone size: .
J gene: TRBJ2-2

CDR3 DNA: TGTGCCAGCAGCAAGGGACAGGGAAAATGGAACACTGAAGCTTTCTTT
CDR3 protein: CASSKGQGKWNTEAFF
V gene: TRBV5-4
D gene: TRBD1
clone size: .
J gene: TRBJ1-1

CDR3 DNA: TGTGCCAGCAGCTTAGCCCCCGGGGGGGAAGTTCATGAGCAGTTCTTC
CDR3 protein: CASSLAPGGEVHEQFF
V gene: TRBV7-9
D gene: TRBD2
clone size: .
J gene: TRBJ2-1

CDR3 DNA: TGTGCCAGCAGTCTCCGACTAGACAGGGGGCATGAAAAACTGTTTTTT
CDR3 protein: CASSLRLDRGHEKLFF
V gene: TRBV27
D gene: TRBD1
clone size: once
J gene: TRBJ1-4

CDR3 DNA: TGTGCCAGCAGCTTTAAGGGGGTAGATACGCAGTATTTT
CDR3 protein: CASSFKGVDTQYF
V gene: TRBV11-2
D gene: .
clone size: .
J gene: TRBJ2-3

CDR3 DNA: TGCAGCGTTGTGAGACAGGGGGCGAGGTGGGTGAACACTGAAGCTTTCTTT
CDR3 protein: CSVVRQGARWVNTEAFF
V gene: TRBV29-1
D gene: TRBD1
clone size: .
J gene: TRBJ1-1

CDR3 DNA: TGTGCCAGCAGCCGAGCCGACAGGGACACTGAAGCTTTCTTT
CDR3 protein: CASSRADRDTEAFF
V gene: TRBV3-1/TRBV3-2
D gene: TRBD1
clone size: .
J gene: TRBJ1-1

CDR3 DNA: TGTGCCAGCAGCTTAGGGGGACAGTTCAATCAGCCCCAGCATTTT
CDR3 protein: CASSLGGQFNQPQHF
V gene: TRBV11-2
D gene: TRBD1
clone size: many
J gene: TRBJ1-5

CDR3 DNA: TGTGCCAGTAGTATAGATCGTCCAGGGGGCACCGGGGAGCTGTTTTTT
CDR3 protein: CASSIDRPGGTGELFF
V gene: TRBV19
D gene: TRBD1
clone size: .
J gene: TRBJ2-2

CDR3 DNA: TGTGCCAGCTCACTTTCGACTATGCGGGAGCAGTTCTTC
CDR3 protein: CASSLSTMREQFF
V gene: TRBV18
D gene: .
clone size: .
J gene: TRBJ2-1

CDR3 DNA: TGTGCCACCCGAGACAGACCCCTCACAGATACGCAGTATTTT
CDR3 protein: CATRDRPLTDTQYF
V gene: TRBV10-3
D gene: .
clone size: .
J gene: TRBJ2-3

CDR3 DNA: TGTGCCAGCAGTTTAAGGGGACAGGGCAATCAGCCCCAGCATTTT
CDR3 protein: CASSLRGQGNQPQHF
V gene: TRBV27
D gene: TRBD1
clone size: .
J gene: TRBJ1-5

CDR3 DNA: TGCACCAGCAGCCAAAAAAGTTGGGGACAGGAGGTCGAGCAGTACTTC
CDR3 protein: CTSSQKSWGQEVEQYF
V gene: TRBV1
D gene: .
clone size: .
J gene: TRBJ2-7

CDR3 DNA: TGTGCCGGGCGTGAGGGCCATGAGCAGTTCTTC
CDR3 protein: CAGREGHEQFF
V gene: TRBV12-3/TRBV12-4
D gene: .
clone size: .
J gene: TRBJ2-1

CDR3 DNA: TGTGCCAGCAACCGACAGGGGGCGCAAGGCGAGCAGTACTTC
CDR3 protein: CASNRQGAQGEQYF
V gene: TRBV6-5
D gene: TRBD1
clone size: .
J gene: TRBJ2-7

CDR3 DNA: TGTGCCTGCGGGACTAGCGGGAGGGATACGCAGTATTTT
CDR3 protein: CACGTSGRDTQYF
V gene: TRBV30
D gene: TRBD2
clone size: once
J gene: TRBJ2-3

CDR3 DNA: TGTGCCAGCAGCGTAGCATTAGCGGGGGGATCACGGTTCTTC
CDR3 protein: CASSVALAGGSRFF
V gene: TRBV9
D gene: TRBD2
clone size: .
J gene: TRBJ2-1

CDR3 DNA: TGTGCCAGCAGTGAAATGGCGGGGGACTCCTACGAGCAGTACTTC
CDR3 protein: CASSEMAGDSYEQYF
V gene: TRBV6-1
D gene: TRBD2
clone size: .
J gene: TRBJ2-7

CDR3 DNA: TGTGCCAGCAGTTTGAGAAGGAGGGAAGAAAAACTGTTTTTT
CDR3 protein: CASSLRRREEKLFF
V gene: TRBV28
D gene: .
clone size: .
J gene: TRBJ1-4

CDR3 DNA: TGTGCCAGCAGCTTTTTTAGTGAAAATGAAAAACTGTTTTTT
CDR3 protein: CASSFFSENEKLFF
V gene: TRBV7-9
D gene: .
clone size: .
J gene: TRBJ1-4

CDR3 DNA: TGTGCCAGCAGCCTAGGGGGCAGGGGGCGCATAACCGGGGAGCTGTTTTTT
CDR3 protein: CASSLGGRGRITGELFF
V gene: TRBV7-9
D gene: TRBD1
clone size: many
J gene: TRBJ2-2

CDR3 DNA: TGCAGCGTGTTACCCAGGGGATACACTGAAGCTTTCTTT
CDR3 protein: CSVLPRGYTEAFF
V gene: TRBV29-1
D gene: .
clone size: few
J gene: TRBJ1-1

CDR3 DNA: TGTGCCAGCAGCTCACCGGGGACTTACAGCTCCTACAATGAGCAGTTCTTC
CDR3 protein: CASSSPGTYSSYNEQFF
V gene: TRBV5-5
D gene: .
clone size: .
J gene: TRBJ2-1

CDR3 DNA: TGTGCCGTTCGGGGGGTCTACGAGCAGTACTTC
CDR3 protein: CAVRGVYEQYF
V gene: TRBV7-9
D gene: TRBD2
clone size: .
J gene: TRBJ2-7

CDR3 DNA: TGTGCCTGGAGCCGAGGACAGTCCGGGGAGCTGTTTTTT
CDR3 protein: CAWSRGQSGELFF
V gene: TRBV30
D gene: .
clone size: .
J gene: TRBJ2-2

CDR3 DNA: TGCGCCAGCAGCCAAGATAGGGGAAACGGCAATCAGCCCCAGCATTTT
CDR3 protein: CASSQDRGNGNQPQHF
V gene: TRBV4-1
D gene: .
clone size: .
J gene: TRBJ1-5

CDR3 DNA: TGTGCCAGTAGTACGACAGGGGGGCCCTACGAGCAGTACTTC
CDR3 protein: CASSTTGGPYEQYF
V gene: TRBV19
D gene: TRBD1
clone size: .
J gene: TRBJ2-7

CDR3 DNA: TGTGCCAGCAGCTTGGACAGGGGAACCTACAATGAGCAGTTCTTC
CDR3 protein: CASSLDRGTYNEQFF
V gene: TRBV5-5
D gene: TRBD1
clone size: .
J gene: TRBJ2-1